Below, one T cell receptor beta chain is given with its context. Its specificity is unknown. This CDR3 is built from 14 residues. The germline CDR1 and CDR2 sequences are SNHLY and FYNNEI. TCRdb re-analyzed the 5' RACE reads; it lists each CDR3 protein once, without DNA. The sample has some 200,000 distinct CDR3 sequences. This sample is part of a study of monozygotic twins with inflammatory bowel disease. Study outcomes and limitations: The inverse Simpson measure of TCRbeta diversity was lower in IBD patients than in healthy co-twins.

The chain recombines TRBV2 with TRBJ1-1; TCRdb's D call, TRBD1, is unchecked because there is no DNA. The TCR sequence derives from a human donor with ulcerative colitis or Crohn's disease, or a healthy co-twin of an affected twin (not recorded which). The sequencing sample was made of blood. CDR3 sequence reads: CASSERQGSAEAFF.